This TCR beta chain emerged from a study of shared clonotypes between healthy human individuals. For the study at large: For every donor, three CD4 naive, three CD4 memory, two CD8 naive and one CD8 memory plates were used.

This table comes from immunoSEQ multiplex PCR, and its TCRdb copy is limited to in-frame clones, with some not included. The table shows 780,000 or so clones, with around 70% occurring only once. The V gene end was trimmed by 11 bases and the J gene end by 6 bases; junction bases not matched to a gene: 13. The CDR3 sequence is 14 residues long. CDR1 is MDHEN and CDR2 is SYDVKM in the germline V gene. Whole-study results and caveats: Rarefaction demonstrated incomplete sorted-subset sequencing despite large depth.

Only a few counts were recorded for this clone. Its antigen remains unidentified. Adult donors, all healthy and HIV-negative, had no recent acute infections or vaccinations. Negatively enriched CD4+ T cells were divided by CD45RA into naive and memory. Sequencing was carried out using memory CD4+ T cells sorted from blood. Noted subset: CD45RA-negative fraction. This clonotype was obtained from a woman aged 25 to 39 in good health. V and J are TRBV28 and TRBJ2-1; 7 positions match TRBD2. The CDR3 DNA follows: TGTGCCGCCGGAGCGGGGAGTCGGTTCAATGAGCAGTTCTTC. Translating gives CAAGAGSRFNEQFF.